This record looks at one T cell receptor beta chain sequence and its context. Prior to DNA extraction, the samples held about 0.95-10 million cryopreserved PBMC. V was trimmed by 3 bases and J by 3 bases, leaving 15 bases between them. Germline V gene data show CDR1 as SEHNR and CDR2 as FQNEAQ (reference sequence). The CDR3 sequence is 16 residues long. These data are taken from a study of long-term antiretroviral therapy in people with HIV. In the study overall: Samples collected earliest predate the 2015 immediate-ART recommendation by about a decade.

The assay used was immunoSEQ (version v3.0), run at survey level. Clones were sequenced by immunoSEQ multiplex PCR, and TCRdb holds only the in-frame ones, with some missing. The sample has around 30,000 clones, approximately 85% seen once. This chain uses TRBV7-9 with TRBJ2-1; D tentatively fits TRBD1 or TRBD2 (5 bases each). The origin of this receptor is a man aged 18 to 29 with HIV. The sequencing here drew on unsorted PBMCs, taken approximately 3.3 years after starting antiretroviral therapy. The DNA of the CDR3 is TGTGCCAGCAGCTTTATGGTGGGGGACGGCTACAATGAGCAGTTCTTC. This encodes CASSFMVGDGYNEQFF.